The 21 T cell receptor beta chains below come from one sample, sequenced in a study of CXCR3-negative and CXCR3-positive naive CD8 T cells. With UMI labels, 5' RACE was used to prepare the TRB cDNA libraries. With the 5' RACE reads reprocessed, TCRdb shows one record per CDR3 protein and no DNA. The sample features 75,000 to 100,000 distinct CDR3 sequences, with approximately 1.4% in its top ten. Sequencing was done on a sample of naive CXCR3- CD8+ T cells from blood. The subset: CD45RO-CCR7+CD27+CD95- naive CD8+ T cells lacking CXCR3 (TNR3-). The receptors stem from a human donor in good health. Some clones in this sample may be carry-over from other donors' samples.

The chain's CDR3 is CASNAGVLETQYF. V gene TRBV28 combines with J gene TRBJ2-5; with no DNA, the TCRdb D assignment of TRBD1 cannot be verified. Germline V lookup: CDR1 MDHEN, CDR2 SYDVKM. The CDR3 covers 13 residues.

The chain combines TRBV6-2 or TRBV6-3 with TRBJ2-5. Germline CDR1 reads MNHEY; CDR2 reads SVGEGT. This CDR3 spans 12 amino acids. The CDR3 loop reads CASSLWKETQYF.

The chain is built from TRBV5-4 and TRBJ2-1; TCRdb returns TRBD1, unconfirmable since there is no DNA. CDR1 SGHNT and CDR2 YYREEE come from the germline V gene (reference sequence). This CDR3 comprises 15 residues. The CDR3 is CASSPNNGGYNEQFF.

The CDR3 spells CSARDDLGTVYSNQPQHF. The rearrangement links TRBV20-1 to TRBJ1-5; absent DNA, TCRdb's TRBD1 call cannot be checked. This CDR3 is built from 18 residues. Germline assignment: CDR1 DFQATT and CDR2 SNEGSKA (reference sequence).

The chain joins TRBV29-1 to TRBJ2-7; TCRdb proposes TRBD2, but this gene call is untestable without DNA. This CDR3 has 12 residues. Germline V gene lookup returns CDR1 SQVTM and CDR2 ANQGSEA. The CDR3 loop reads CSVEPALHEQYF.

The chain carries TRBV28 and TRBJ2-7. The CDR3 totals 14 residues. Germline loops: CDR1 MDHEN, CDR2 SYDVKM. CDR3 amino acids: CASSPRHGREEQYF. The variable domain in full, completed from reference TRBV28 and TRBJ2-7, reads DVKVTQSSRYLVKRTGEKVFLECVQDMDHENMFWYRQDPGLGLRLIYFSYDVKMKEKGDIPEGYSVSREKKERFSLILESASTNQTSMYLCASSPRHGREEQYFGPGTRLTVT.

The chain is built from TRBV10-3 and TRBJ1-1. Germline CDR1 is ENHRY and CDR2 is SYGVKD. The CDR3 sequence is 14 residues long. The CDR3 loop is CAIIQNLMNTEAFF.

V is TRBV4-1 and J is TRBJ2-7; lacking DNA, the TRBD2 call made by TCRdb goes unchecked. The CDR3 loop spans 14 amino acids. Germline CDR1 MGHRA, CDR2 YSYEKL. The chain's CDR3 is CASSQGLAGYEQYF.

The rearrangement links TRBV29-1 to TRBJ2-1; TCRdb proposes TRBD2, but this gene call is untestable without DNA. The CDR3 contains 16 residues. CDR1 and CDR2 (germline): SQVTM, ANQGSEA. The CDR3 reads CSVEEAEAGGLDEQFF.

The rearrangement links TRBV10-2 to TRBJ2-1; TCRdb reports TRBD2, a call that lacks DNA to check it against. Germline V gene sequence: CDR1 WSHSY, CDR2 SAAADI. The CDR3 has 17 residues. CDR3 amino acids: CASSESGGLSSYNEQFF.

This chain connects TRBV29-1 to TRBJ2-7. Germline CDR1 and CDR2: SQVTM and ANQGSEA. The CDR3 runs to 11 residues. This CDR3 reads CSAEWGYEQYF.

This chain uses TRBV14 with TRBJ2-7; there is no DNA to check the TCRdb D call of TRBD1. This CDR3 is built from 16 residues. Per germline, CDR1 SGHDN and CDR2 FVKESK. The CDR3 is CASSHPGTGDVYEQYF.

The chain couples TRBV12-3 or TRBV12-4 to TRBJ2-3. The CDR3 is made up of 14 amino acids. This CDR3 reads CASSPTMDGFVKYF.

The gene calls are TRBV20-1 and TRBJ2-3; TCRdb indicates TRBD1, and absent DNA this call remains unverified. Germline V gene lookup returns CDR1 DFQATT and CDR2 SNEGSKA (reference sequence). There are 16 residues in the CDR3. The CDR3 region is CSARTPDSWSTDTQYF.

The chain carries TRBV4-1 and TRBJ2-1; no DNA is available, so the TRBD1 call from TCRdb remains unchecked. CDR3 length equals 15 residues. Per the germline V gene, CDR1 is MGHRA and CDR2 is YSYEKL. CDR3 amino acids: CASSQNVAGNNEQFF.

The genes are TRBV9 and TRBJ1-2; the D call of TRBD1 rests on TCRdb alone, since no DNA is present to check it. The CDR3 consists of 13 residues. Germline V gene sequence: CDR1 SGDLS, CDR2 YYNGEE. The CDR3 reads CASSVGQPYGYTF.

This chain links TRBV7-9 with TRBJ2-1; the D gene TCRdb calls, TRBD1, cannot be checked with no DNA. This CDR3 spans 16 amino acids. Germline V gene data show CDR1 as SEHNR and CDR2 as FQNEAQ (reference sequence). The CDR3 is CASSPTGTVARTEQFF.

This chain links TRBV5-1 with TRBJ2-2. The germline gives CDR1 SGHRS, CDR2 YFSETQ. The CDR3 is 14 residues long. CDR3 sequence: CASSLAPNTGELFF.

CDR3 amino acids: CSVGQPGTWDGYTF. The V and J genes are TRBV29-1 and TRBJ1-2; lacking DNA, the TRBD1 call made by TCRdb goes unchecked. This CDR3 has 14 residues. Germline CDR1 and CDR2: SQVTM and ANQGSEA.

The chain couples TRBV29-1 to TRBJ1-2. The germline gives CDR1 SQVTM, CDR2 ANQGSEA. The CDR3 extends over 12 amino acids. The CDR3 loop is CSVVADAYGYTF.

The rearrangement links TRBV28 to TRBJ2-2; TCRdb's assignment of TRBD1 cannot be checked, as there is no DNA. The CDR3 contains 15 residues. Germline V CDR1 and CDR2: MDHEN, SYDVKM. The CDR3 protein is CASSRGQGNTGELFF. Together with reference TRBV28 and TRBJ2-2, the CDR3 gives the full variable domain: DVKVTQSSRYLVKRTGEKVFLECVQDMDHENMFWYRQDPGLGLRLIYFSYDVKMKEKGDIPEGYSVSREKKERFSLILESASTNQTSMYLCASSRGQGNTGELFFGEGSRLTVL.